The next 18 T cell receptor beta chains were all read from a single sample in a study of T-cell reconstitution after alpha-beta-depleted transplantation in children. Construction of the TCRbeta library involved unique molecular identifiers. MiXCR was run by TCRdb on the PCR reads, yielding one entry per CDR3 protein. In the table there are 200,000 to 300,000 distinct CDR3 sequences, over 20% of which are singletons. Material: PBMCs, obtained before TCRalphabeta/CD19-depleted stem cell transplant. Receptors originate from a girl aged 2-10 years with Fanconi anemia, due to receive a stem cell transplant.

The chain recombines TRBV20-1 with TRBJ2-7; 8 bases match TRBD2. The CDR3 extends over 17 amino acids. The germline V gene encodes CDR1 DFQATT and CDR2 SNEGSKA (reference sequence). V lost 1 base and J lost 4; bases outside the gene matches: 15. The CDR3 here is CSARAWLAGRILYEQYF. CDR3 nucleotide sequence: TGCAGTGCTAGAGCATGGCTAGCGGGTCGTATCCTATACGAGCAGTACTTC.

J is TRBJ2-1 and V is TRBV28; a possible D gene is TRBD1 (5 bases). Germline CDR1 MDHEN, CDR2 SYDVKM. The V end lost 6 bases, the J end lost 6 bases, and 18 bases lay between the germline ends. CDR3 length: 15 residues. This CDR3 is CASRIQTDSSNEQFF. The CDR3 DNA follows: TGTGCCAGCAGAATACAAACCGACAGTTCCAATGAGCAGTTCTTC.

This chain joins TRBV29-1 and TRBJ2-2; 7 bases map to TRBD1. This CDR3 contains 13 residues. Per germline, CDR1 SQVTM and CDR2 ANQGSEA. V shed 7 bases, J shed 7 bases, and the junction held 9 bases outside the gene matches. Here the CDR3 DNA reads TGCAGCGCCGGTAGGACAGGAGGCGGGGAGCTGTTTTTT. Amino acids: CSAGRTGGGELFF.

V usage is TRBV5-1 and J usage is TRBJ2-7, with D possibly being TRBD1 (6 bases). V dropped 5 bases and J dropped 0 bases, with 15 bases sitting between them. Germline CDR1 and CDR2: SGHRS and YFSETQ. The CDR3 is 15 residues long. CDR3 region: CASSFSGASSYEQYF. CDR3 DNA: TGCGCCAGCAGTTTTTCAGGGGCTAGCTCCTACGAGCAGTACTTC.

This clonotype was counted at least ten times. The chain employs TRBV12-3 or TRBV12-4 and TRBJ1-5; D call uncertain. The V end lost 3 bases, the J end lost 6 bases, and 18 bases lay between the germline ends. The CDR3 extends over 16 amino acids. This chain's CDR3 is CASSFYGPNKRQPQHF. In DNA, the CDR3 is TGTGCCAGCAGTTTTTATGGACCCAATAAACGTCAGCCCCAGCATTTT.

This clonotype has a count of ten or more. The rearrangement links TRBV15 to TRBJ2-2, with 7 bases matching TRBD1. V lost 2 bases, J lost 1 base, and 4 bases stayed unmatched. The CDR3 loop spans 16 amino acids. Germline CDR1 and CDR2: LNHNV and YYDKDF (reference sequence). The CDR3 loop is CATSRSRDRNTGELFF. The CDR3 bases are TGTGCCACCAGCAGAAGCCGGGACAGGAACACCGGGGAGCTGTTTTTT.

This clonotype was observed at least ten times. At one end the junction does not follow the germline gene, possibly because of a read error. The genes are TRBV11-2 and TRBJ2-7, with D hard to call. Germline V lookup: CDR1 SGHAT, CDR2 FQNNGV. This CDR3 contains 10 residues. The CDR3 nucleotides read TGTGCCAGCAGCTCCAACGAGCAGTACTTC. Translated, it gives CASSSNEQYF. Using reference TRBV11-2 and TRBJ2-7 for the parts outside the CDR3, the full variable domain is EAGVAQSPRYKIIEKRQSVAFWCNPISGHATLYWYQQILGQGPKLLIQFQNNGVVDDSQLPKDRFSAERLKGVDSTLKIQPAKLEDSAVYLCASSSNEQYFGPGTRLTVT.

This clonotype was recorded at least ten times. The chain joins TRBV29-1 to TRBJ2-5; the D gene is possibly TRBD2 (7 bases). In germline, CDR1 is SQVTM, CDR2 ANQGSEA. The CDR3 runs 11 residues. V dropped 7 bases and J dropped 3 bases, with 9 bases sitting between them. CDR3 nucleotide sequence: TGCAGCGGAGGGGGGGAAGAGACCCAGTACTTC. This encodes CSGGGEETQYF.

This clonotype was seen repeatedly, ten times or more. The chain combines TRBV15 with TRBJ2-1, with 8 bases fitting TRBD2. The CDR3 loop spans 14 amino acids. The ends lost 7 bases at V and 8 bases at J; junction bases unmatched: 10. Germline-derived CDR1 and CDR2 are LNHNV and YYDKDF (reference sequence). The CDR3 region has the DNA TGTGCCACCACTATAATCGGGGGGGCCCATGAGCAGTTCTTC. It is translated as CATTIIGGAHEQFF.

This clonotype was seen ten or more times. The rearrangement links TRBV4-2 to TRBJ2-3, with 7 bases fitting TRBD2. Germline lookup yields CDR1 LGHNA and CDR2 YNFKEQ. There are 16 residues in the CDR3. V shed 3 bases, J shed 0 bases, and the junction held 6 bases outside the gene matches. The CDR3 loop reads CASSQMDSGSTDTQYF. For the CDR3, the DNA is TGTGCCAGCAGCCAGATGGATAGCGGGAGCACAGATACGCAGTATTTT.

This clonotype was counted ten times or more. This rearrangement joins TRBV28 to TRBJ2-5; 13 nucleotides agree with TRBD2. Trimming took 5 bases from V and 5 from J; bases not matched to a gene: 11. Germline assignment: CDR1 MDHEN and CDR2 SYDVKM. The CDR3 has 17 amino acids. CDR3 residues: CASSPLGLAGARETQYF. The CDR3 DNA reads as TGTGCCAGCAGTCCCCTTGGACTAGCGGGAGCTCGGGAGACCCAGTACTTC.

This clonotype was recorded many times. This chain uses TRBV20-1 with TRBJ2-5; 9 bases map to TRBD1. The germline V gene encodes CDR1 DFQATT and CDR2 SNEGSKA (reference sequence). The CDR3 runs 13 residues. J was trimmed by 4 bases and V by 5 bases; bases with no gene match: 5. The CDR3 sequence: CSAQQGALETQYF. CDR3 DNA: TGCAGTGCTCAACAGGGGGCCTTAGAGACCCAGTACTTC.

The sample holds a few counts of this clonotype. The genes are TRBV5-1 and TRBJ2-7; 9 bases align to TRBD1. Germline CDR1 reads SGHRS; CDR2 reads YFSETQ. This CDR3 is 15 amino acids long. J lost 2 bases, V lost 2 bases, and 5 bases had no gene match. The CDR3 protein is CASSFTRDRAYEQYF. CDR3 DNA: TGCGCCAGCAGCTTTACCCGGGACAGGGCCTACGAGCAGTACTTC.

This clonotype was recorded at least ten times. The chain joins TRBV5-1 to TRBJ2-2, with 12 bases fitting TRBD2. V lost 0 bases to trimming and J lost 4 bases; unmatched junction nucleotides: 4. In germline, CDR1 is SGHRS, CDR2 YFSETQ. The CDR3 length is 17 residues. In DNA, the CDR3 is TGCGCCAGCAGCTTGGAGCTAGCGGGGGGGCCCACCGGGGAGCTGTTTTTT. Its translation: CASSLELAGGPTGELFF.

The rearrangement links TRBV6-1 to TRBJ1-2, with a tentative D call TRBD1 (5 bases). Trimming removed 7 bases at V and 6 bases at J, with 15 bases between. The CDR3 contains 13 residues. CDR1 and CDR2 (germline): MNHNS, SASEGT. DNA of the CDR3: TGTGCCAGCACCCGAGGGACGGGACATGGCTACACCTTC. Protein sequence: CASTRGTGHGYTF.

This clonotype was observed many times. Written as DNA, the CDR3 is TGCAGTGCCGATACTAGCGGGAGCCGCACAGATACGCAGTATTTT. Translated: CSADTSGSRTDTQYF. This chain links TRBV20-1 with TRBJ2-3; 11 bases align to TRBD2. Germline lookup yields CDR1 DFQATT and CDR2 SNEGSKA (reference sequence). V was clipped by 6 bases and J by 1 base; unmatched bases: 6. The CDR3 totals 15 residues.

This clonotype was seen at least ten times. Written as DNA, the CDR3 is TGCAGTGCCCCGACCGTGAACACCGGGGAGCTGTTTTTT. It yields the protein CSAPTVNTGELFF. The chain links TRBV20-1 to TRBJ2-2; D call uncertain. The CDR3 is made up of 13 amino acids. Per the germline V gene, CDR1 is DFQATT and CDR2 is SNEGSKA (reference sequence). The V end was cut by 6 bases, the J end by 1 base, with 9 bases between.

At least ten counts were recorded for this clonotype. The rearrangement links TRBV12-3 or TRBV12-4 to TRBJ2-1; possibly TRBD2 for D (6 bases). This CDR3 spans 14 amino acids. Between the trimmed V and J ends, which lost 11 bases and 5 bases, there was a span of 19 bases. DNA for the CDR3: TGTGCCTGCCGCGCGGGGATATTCAACAATGAGCAGTTCTTC. This codes for CACRAGIFNNEQFF.